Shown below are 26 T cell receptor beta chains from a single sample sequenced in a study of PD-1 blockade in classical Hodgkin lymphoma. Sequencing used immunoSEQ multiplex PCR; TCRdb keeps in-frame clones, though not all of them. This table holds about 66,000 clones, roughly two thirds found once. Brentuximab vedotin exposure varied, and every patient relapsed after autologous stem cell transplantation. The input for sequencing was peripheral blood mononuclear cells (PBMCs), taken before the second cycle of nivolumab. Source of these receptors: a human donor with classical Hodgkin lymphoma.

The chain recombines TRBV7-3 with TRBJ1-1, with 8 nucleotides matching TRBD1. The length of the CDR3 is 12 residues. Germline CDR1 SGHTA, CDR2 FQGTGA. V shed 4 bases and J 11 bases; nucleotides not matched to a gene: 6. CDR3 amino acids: CASSSETGEAFF. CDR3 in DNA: TGTGCCAGCAGCTCCGAGACAGGGGAGGCTTTCTTT.

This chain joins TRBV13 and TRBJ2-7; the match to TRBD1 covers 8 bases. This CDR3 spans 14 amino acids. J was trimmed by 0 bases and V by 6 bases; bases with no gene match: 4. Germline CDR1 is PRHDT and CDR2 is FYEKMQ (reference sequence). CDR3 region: CASRRTGFSYEQYF. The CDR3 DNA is TGTGCCAGCAGACGGACAGGGTTCTCCTACGAGCAGTACTTC.

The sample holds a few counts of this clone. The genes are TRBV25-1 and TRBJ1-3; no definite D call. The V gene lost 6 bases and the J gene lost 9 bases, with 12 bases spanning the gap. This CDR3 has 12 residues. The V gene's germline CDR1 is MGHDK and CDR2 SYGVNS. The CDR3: CASSEGLGTIYF. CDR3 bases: TGTGCCAGCAGCGAGGGTTTAGGCACCATATATTTT. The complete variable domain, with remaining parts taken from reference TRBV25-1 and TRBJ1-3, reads EADIYQTPRYLVIGTGKKITLECSQTMGHDKMYWYQQDPGMELHLIHYSYGVNSTEKGDLSSESTVSRIRTEHFPLTLESARPSHTSQYLCASSEGLGTIYFGEGSWLTVV.

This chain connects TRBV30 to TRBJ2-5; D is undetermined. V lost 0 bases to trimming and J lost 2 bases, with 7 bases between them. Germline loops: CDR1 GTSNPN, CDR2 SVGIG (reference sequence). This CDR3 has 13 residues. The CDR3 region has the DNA TGTGCCTGGAGTGTCGTGGGGCAAGAGACCCAGTACTTC. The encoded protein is CAWSVVGQETQYF. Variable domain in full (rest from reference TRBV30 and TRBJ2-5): SQTIHQWPATLVQPVGSPLSLECTVEGTSNPNLYWYRQAAGRGLQLLFYSVGIGQISSEVPQNLSASRPQDRQFILSSKKLLLSDSGFYLCAWSVVGQETQYFGPGTRLLVL.

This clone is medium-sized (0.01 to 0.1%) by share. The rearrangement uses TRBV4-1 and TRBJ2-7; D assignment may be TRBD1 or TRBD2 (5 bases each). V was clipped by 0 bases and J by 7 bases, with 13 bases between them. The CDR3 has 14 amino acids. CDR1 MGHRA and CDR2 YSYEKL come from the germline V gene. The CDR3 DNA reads TGCGCCAGCAGCCAAGATTCGGACACGGGGGAGCAGTACTTC. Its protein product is CASSQDSDTGEQYF.

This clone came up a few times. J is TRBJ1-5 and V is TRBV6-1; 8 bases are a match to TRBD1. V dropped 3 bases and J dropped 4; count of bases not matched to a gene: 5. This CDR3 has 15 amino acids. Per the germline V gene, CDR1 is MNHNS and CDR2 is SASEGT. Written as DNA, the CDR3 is TGTGCCAGCAGTGAGAACAGGGGGGGAAATCAGCCCCAGCATTTT. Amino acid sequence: CASSENRGGNQPQHF.

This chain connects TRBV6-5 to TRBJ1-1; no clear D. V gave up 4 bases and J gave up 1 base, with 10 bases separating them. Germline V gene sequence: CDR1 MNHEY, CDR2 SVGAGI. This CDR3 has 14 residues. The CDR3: CASSSQAANTEAFF. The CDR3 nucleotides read TGTGCCAGCAGTTCGCAGGCTGCGAACACTGAAGCTTTCTTT.

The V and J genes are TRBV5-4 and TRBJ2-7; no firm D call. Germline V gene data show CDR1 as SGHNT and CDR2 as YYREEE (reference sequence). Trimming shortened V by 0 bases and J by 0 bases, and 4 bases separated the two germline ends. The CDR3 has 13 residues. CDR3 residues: CASSLGVSYEQYF. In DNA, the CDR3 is TGTGCCAGCAGCTTGGGGGTCTCCTACGAGCAGTACTTC.

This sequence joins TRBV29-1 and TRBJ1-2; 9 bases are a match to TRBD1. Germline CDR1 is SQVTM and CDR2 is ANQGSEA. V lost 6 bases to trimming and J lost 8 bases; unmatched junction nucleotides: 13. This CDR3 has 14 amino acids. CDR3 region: CSVGAGQGERGYTF. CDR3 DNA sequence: TGCAGCGTGGGGGCGGGACAGGGCGAACGAGGCTACACCTTC.

As DNA, the CDR3 is TGTGCCAGCAGCGTGGGACTAGCGGGGGGGCCCGGAGATACGCAGTATTTT. As protein: CASSVGLAGGPGDTQYF. The rearrangement links TRBV9 to TRBJ2-3; TRBD2 matches 16 bases. Germline lookup yields CDR1 SGDLS and CDR2 YYNGEE. Trimming at V came to 2 bases and at J to 5 bases, leaving 5 bases not matched to a gene. There are 17 residues in the CDR3.

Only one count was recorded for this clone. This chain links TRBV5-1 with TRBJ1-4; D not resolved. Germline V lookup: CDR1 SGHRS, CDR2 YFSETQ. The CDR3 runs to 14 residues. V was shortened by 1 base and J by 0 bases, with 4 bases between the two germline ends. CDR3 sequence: CASSLFSTNEKLFF. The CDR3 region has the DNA TGCGCCAGCAGCTTGTTCTCAACTAATGAAAAACTGTTTTTT. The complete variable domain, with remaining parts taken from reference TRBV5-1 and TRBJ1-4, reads KAGVTQTPRYLIKTRGQQVTLSCSPISGHRSVSWYQQTPGQGLQFLFEYFSETQRNKGNFPGRFSGRQFSNSRSEMNVSTLELGDSALYLCASSLFSTNEKLFFGSGTQLSVL.

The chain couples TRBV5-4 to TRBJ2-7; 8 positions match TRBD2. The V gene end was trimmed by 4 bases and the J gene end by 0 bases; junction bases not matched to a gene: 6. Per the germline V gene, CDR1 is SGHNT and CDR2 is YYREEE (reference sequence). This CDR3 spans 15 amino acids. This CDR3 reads CASSRSGSYSYEQYF. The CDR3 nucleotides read TGTGCCAGCAGCCGCAGCGGGAGCTACTCCTACGAGCAGTACTTC.

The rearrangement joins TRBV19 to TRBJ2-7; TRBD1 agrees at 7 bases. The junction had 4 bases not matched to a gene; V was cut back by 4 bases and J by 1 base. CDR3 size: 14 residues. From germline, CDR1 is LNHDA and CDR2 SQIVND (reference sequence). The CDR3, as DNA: TGTGCCAGTAGTACTCGACAGGGTTCCTACGAGCAGTACTTC. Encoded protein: CASSTRQGSYEQYF. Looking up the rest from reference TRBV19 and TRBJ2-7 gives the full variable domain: DGGITQSPKYLFRKEGQNVTLSCEQNLNHDAMYWYRQDPGQGLRLIYYSQIVNDFQKGDIAEGYSVSREKKESFPLTVTSAQKNPTAFYLCASSTRQGSYEQYFGPGTRLTVT.

DNA of the CDR3: TGTGCCAGCAGCTTAGTAGGCGGGACAGGGGGCGACGAGCAGTACTTC. Translation gives CASSLVGGTGGDEQYF. The chain uses TRBV7-2 and TRBJ2-7; 12 positions agree with TRBD1. V dropped 1 base and J dropped 5; count of bases not matched to a gene: 6. The germline gives CDR1 SGHTA, CDR2 FQGNSA. This CDR3 comprises 16 residues.

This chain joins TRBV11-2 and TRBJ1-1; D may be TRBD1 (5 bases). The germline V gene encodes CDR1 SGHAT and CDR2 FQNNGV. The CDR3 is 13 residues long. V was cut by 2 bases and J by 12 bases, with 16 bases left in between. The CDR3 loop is CASSLSFGGETFF. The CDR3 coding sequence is TGTGCCAGCAGCTTATCTTTCGGGGGAGAAACTTTCTTT.

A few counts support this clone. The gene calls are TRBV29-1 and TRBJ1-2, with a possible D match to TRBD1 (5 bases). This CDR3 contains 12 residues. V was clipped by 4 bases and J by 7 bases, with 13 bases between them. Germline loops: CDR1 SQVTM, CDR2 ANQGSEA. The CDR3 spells CSVGDPGGGYTF. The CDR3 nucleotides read TGCAGCGTTGGGGACCCCGGGGGTGGCTACACCTTC.

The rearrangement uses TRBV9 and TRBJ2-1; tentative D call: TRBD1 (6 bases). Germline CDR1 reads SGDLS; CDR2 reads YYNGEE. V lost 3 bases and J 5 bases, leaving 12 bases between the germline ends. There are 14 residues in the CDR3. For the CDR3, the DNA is TGTGCCAGCAGCGCCCACAGGGATGACAATGAGCAGTTCTTC. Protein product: CASSAHRDDNEQFF. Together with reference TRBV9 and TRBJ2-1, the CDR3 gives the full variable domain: DSGVTQTPKHLITATGQRVTLRCSPRSGDLSVYWYQQSLDQGLQFLIQYYNGEERAKGNILERFSAQQFPDLHSELNLSSLELGDSALYFCASSAHRDDNEQFFGPGTRLTVL.

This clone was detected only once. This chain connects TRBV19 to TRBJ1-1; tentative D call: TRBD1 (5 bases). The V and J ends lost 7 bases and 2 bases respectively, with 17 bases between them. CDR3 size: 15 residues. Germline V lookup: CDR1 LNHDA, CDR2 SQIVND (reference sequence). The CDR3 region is CASTRQGGVNTEAFF. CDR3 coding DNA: TGTGCCAGTACCCGGCAGGGAGGGGTAAACACTGAAGCTTTCTTT.

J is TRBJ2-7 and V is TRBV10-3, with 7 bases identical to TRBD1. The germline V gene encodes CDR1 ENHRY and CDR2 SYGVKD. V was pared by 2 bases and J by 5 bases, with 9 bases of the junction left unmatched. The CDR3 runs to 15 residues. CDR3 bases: TGTGCCATCAGTGAGCCCCCGACAGGGATGCACGAGCAGTACTTC. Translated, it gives CAISEPPTGMHEQYF.

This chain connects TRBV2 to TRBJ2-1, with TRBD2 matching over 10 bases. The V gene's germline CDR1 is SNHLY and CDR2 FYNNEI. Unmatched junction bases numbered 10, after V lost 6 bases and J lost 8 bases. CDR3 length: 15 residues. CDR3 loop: CASRASGRASHEQFF. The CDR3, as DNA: TGTGCCAGCAGGGCAAGCGGGAGGGCGTCCCATGAGCAGTTCTTC.

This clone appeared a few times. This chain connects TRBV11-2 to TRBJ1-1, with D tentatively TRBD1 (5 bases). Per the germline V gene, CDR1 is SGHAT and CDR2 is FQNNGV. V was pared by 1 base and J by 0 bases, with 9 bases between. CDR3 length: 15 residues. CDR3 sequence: CASSLGWGMNTEAFF. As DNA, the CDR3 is TGTGCCAGCAGCTTAGGGTGGGGGATGAACACTGAAGCTTTCTTT.

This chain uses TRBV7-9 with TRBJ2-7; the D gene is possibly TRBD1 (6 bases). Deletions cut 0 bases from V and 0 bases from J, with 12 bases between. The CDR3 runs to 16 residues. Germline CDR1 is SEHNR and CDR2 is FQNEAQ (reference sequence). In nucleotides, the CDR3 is TGTGCCAGCAGCTTAGCCCGACAGGTTAGCTCCTACGAGCAGTACTTC. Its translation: CASSLARQVSSYEQYF.

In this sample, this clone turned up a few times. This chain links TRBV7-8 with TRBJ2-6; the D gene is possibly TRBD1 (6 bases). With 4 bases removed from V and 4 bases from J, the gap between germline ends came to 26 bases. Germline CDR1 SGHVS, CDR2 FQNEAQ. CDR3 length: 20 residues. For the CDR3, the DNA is TGTGCCAGCAGCTCCCTTTCTCCGGGACATCGAACGCGAGGGGCCAACGTCCTGACTTTC. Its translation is CASSSLSPGHRTRGANVLTF.

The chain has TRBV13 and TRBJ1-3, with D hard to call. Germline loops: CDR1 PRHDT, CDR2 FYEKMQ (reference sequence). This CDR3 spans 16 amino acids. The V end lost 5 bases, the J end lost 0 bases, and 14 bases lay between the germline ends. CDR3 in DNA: TGTGCCAGCAGCCGGCGGACGGGAAACTCTGGAAACACCATATATTTT. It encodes CASSRRTGNSGNTIYF.

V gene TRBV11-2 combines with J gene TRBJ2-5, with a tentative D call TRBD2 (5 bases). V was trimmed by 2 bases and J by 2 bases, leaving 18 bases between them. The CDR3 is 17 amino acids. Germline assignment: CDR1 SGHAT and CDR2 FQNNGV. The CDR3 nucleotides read TGTGCCAGCAGCTTAAGGCCCCTAGACCGGGGACAAGAGACCCAGTACTTC. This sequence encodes CASSLRPLDRGQETQYF. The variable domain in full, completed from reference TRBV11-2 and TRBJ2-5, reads EAGVAQSPRYKIIEKRQSVAFWCNPISGHATLYWYQQILGQGPKLLIQFQNNGVVDDSQLPKDRFSAERLKGVDSTLKIQPAKLEDSAVYLCASSLRPLDRGQETQYFGPGTRLLVL.

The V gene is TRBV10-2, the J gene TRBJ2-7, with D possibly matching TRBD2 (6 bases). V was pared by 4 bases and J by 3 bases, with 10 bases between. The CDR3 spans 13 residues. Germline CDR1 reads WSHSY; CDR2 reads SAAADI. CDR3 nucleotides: TGCGCCAGCAGTGTTGGGACTGACTACGAGCAGTACTTC. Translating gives CASSVGTDYEQYF.